The 8 T cell receptor beta chains presented below share a single source sample, sequenced in a study of blood T cell repertoires in COVID-19. Sequencing used immunoSEQ multiplex PCR; TCRdb keeps in-frame clones, though not all of them. Found here are roughly 150,000 clones, over 70% of them singletons; the top ten hold around 6.1%. Sequences were obtained from peripheral blood. These receptors all stem from a man of 80 years or more with acute or convalescent COVID-19.

This chain connects TRBV7-9 to TRBJ1-2; no firm D call. CDR1 and CDR2 (germline): SEHNR, FQNEAQ (reference sequence). Trimming pared 5 bases from V and 7 bases from J, leaving 23 bases between. The CDR3 covers 16 residues. For the CDR3, the DNA is TGTGCCAGCAGCCCCGAGGTAGCGGGAGGAGGGTCTGGCTACACCTTC. Protein: CASSPEVAGGGSGYTF.

The V call is TRBV5-1, the J call TRBJ2-1; no firm D call. With 0 bases removed from V and 0 bases from J, the gap between germline ends came to 4 bases. The CDR3 is 14 residues long. Looked up from germline, CDR1 is SGHRS and CDR2 is YFSETQ. This CDR3 reads CASSLDSSYNEQFF. CDR3 nucleotides: TGCGCCAGCAGCTTGGACAGCTCCTACAATGAGCAGTTCTTC.

The gene calls are TRBV9 and TRBJ1-3; D is unclear. The CDR3 is 14 residues long. Trimming shortened V by 4 bases and J by 2 bases, and 10 bases separated the two germline ends. CDR1 SGDLS and CDR2 YYNGEE come from the germline V gene. The CDR3 is CASSSPGPGNTIYF. The CDR3 nucleotides are TGTGCCAGCAGCTCACCCGGTCCTGGAAACACCATATATTTT.

V is TRBV6-5 and J is TRBJ2-3, with a weak D call TRBD2 (5 bases). The germline CDR1 and CDR2 sequences are MNHEY and SVGAGI. Trimming removed 8 bases at V and 3 bases at J, with 12 bases between. This CDR3 is 13 amino acids long. In DNA, the CDR3 is TGTGCCAGCGGAGGTCCTGGAACAGATACGCAGTATTTT. Encoded protein: CASGGPGTDTQYF.

The CDR3 nucleotides are TGTGCCAGCAGCCGAAAGTGGACAGGGGGCCCCTACGAGCAGTACTTC. Residues: CASSRKWTGGPYEQYF. The V gene is TRBV27, the J gene TRBJ2-7, with TRBD1 matching 11 bases. Germline V gene sequence: CDR1 MNHEY, CDR2 SMNVEV (reference sequence). The CDR3 has 16 amino acids. V trimming: 6 bases; J trimming: 2 bases; junction bases outside the gene matches: 9.

The V gene is TRBV9, the J gene TRBJ2-1, with D perhaps matching TRBD1 (5 bases). The CDR3 contains 15 residues. V lost 4 bases and J lost 3, with 14 bases in between. Germline V gives CDR1 SGDLS, CDR2 YYNGEE. In DNA form, the CDR3 reads TGTGCCAGCAGCCCCTCAGGACACAACTACAATGAGCAGTTCTTC. Amino acid sequence: CASSPSGHNYNEQFF.

The chain carries TRBV5-1 and TRBJ2-1; TRBD1 might be the D (5 bases). The CDR3 extends over 14 amino acids. The germline V and J ends were trimmed by 4 bases and 3 bases, with 11 bases remaining between them. CDR1 is SGHRS and CDR2 is YFSETQ in the germline V gene. CDR3 loop: CASSRGEDYNEQFF. DNA of the CDR3: TGCGCCAGCAGCAGGGGTGAGGACTACAATGAGCAGTTCTTC.

The chain has TRBV28 and TRBJ1-1, with a weak D call TRBD1 (5 bases). V lost 6 bases and J 5 bases, leaving 13 bases between the germline ends. The CDR3 covers 13 residues. Germline values: CDR1 MDHEN, CDR2 SYDVKM. The CDR3 here is CASRLTGGTEAFF. In DNA, the CDR3 is TGTGCCAGCAGATTAACAGGAGGGACTGAAGCTTTCTTT.